A selection of T cell receptor beta chains follows, all from one sample in a study of cytomegalovirus exposure and HLA in healthy donors. The repertoire was sequenced with immunoSEQ multiplex PCR; TCRdb's copy has only in-frame clones and lacks some. The sample contains about 330,000 clones, 87% of which appear only once. Sequences were obtained from PBMCs. The receptors come from a woman aged 30 to 39 in good health and CMV-seropositive. CDR3s include the opening cysteine and the closing phenylalanine or tryptophan. Each record gives: D gene, V gene, clone size, J gene, CDR3 protein, CDR3 DNA. D genes are given only for firm matches. For some rows the clone size is stated as once, few or many, or as a class when expanded; others skip it.

>-|TRBV4-2|-|TRBJ1-2
CASSQASSGYTF
TGTGCCAGCAGCCAAGCTTCATCAGGCTACACCTTC
>-|TRBV7-8|-|TRBJ1-2
CASSSRITGKGGGYTF
TGTGCCAGCAGCTCGAGAATTACAGGGAAAGGCGGTGGCTACACCTTC
>-|TRBV5-6|-|TRBJ2-2
CASSLIGQANTGELFF
TGTGCCAGCAGCTTAATCGGGCAGGCGAACACCGGGGAGCTGTTTTTT
>TRBD2|TRBV28|-|TRBJ2-1
CASSFPGLAGQQFF
TGTGCCAGCAGTTTCCCGGGACTAGCGGGACAGCAGTTCTTC
>-|TRBV7-9|-|TRBJ2-5
CASSLVPEGQETQYF
TGTGCCAGCAGCTTAGTCCCGGAGGGCCAAGAGACCCAGTACTTC
>TRBD1|TRBV4-3|-|TRBJ2-1
CASSQARGPEQFF
TGCGCCAGCAGCCAGGCAAGGGGGCCTGAGCAGTTCTTC
>TRBD1|TRBV2|-|TRBJ2-4
CASSYRDRGTLAKNIQYF
TGTGCCAGCAGTTACCGGGACAGGGGGACCCTAGCCAAAAACATTCAGTACTTC
>-|TRBV4-1|-|TRBJ2-5
CASSQEASWGGPETQYF
TGCGCCAGCAGCCAAGAAGCGTCCTGGGGGGGCCCAGAGACCCAGTACTTC
>TRBD1|TRBV11-1|-|TRBJ2-5
CASSLAHRGRGETQYF
TGTGCCAGCAGCTTGGCCCACAGGGGGCGCGGAGAGACCCAGTACTTC
>-|TRBV7-8|-|TRBJ2-1
CASSLTYNEQFF
TGTGCCAGCAGCTTAACGTACAATGAGCAGTTCTTC
>-|TRBV30|-|TRBJ1-1
CAWSSGQNTEAFF
TGTGCCTGGAGCTCCGGGCAGAACACTGAAGCTTTCTTT
>TRBD1|TRBV6-6|few|TRBJ1-2
CASSYTMTGKYYGYTF
TGTGCCAGCAGTTACACTATGACAGGGAAATACTATGGCTACACCTTC
>-|TRBV4-3|-|TRBJ1-2
CASSQISGRDGYTF
TGCGCCAGCAGCCAAATCTCGGGACGGGATGGCTACACCTTC
>-|TRBV15|-|TRBJ2-7
CATSSRQVNLVYEQYF
TGTGCCACCAGCAGCAGACAGGTTAATTTAGTATACGAGCAGTACTTC
>-|TRBV7-6|-|TRBJ2-1
CASSFGLGVVGEQFF
TGTGCCAGCAGCTTCGGACTGGGAGTCGTTGGTGAGCAGTTCTTC
>-|TRBV9|few|TRBJ2-2
CASSVERASAYTGELFF
TGTGCCAGCAGCGTAGAAAGGGCTAGCGCTTATACCGGGGAGCTGTTTTTT
>-|TRBV9|-|TRBJ2-7
CASSAGTTLAYEQYF
TGTGCCAGCAGCGCCGGGACGACCTTAGCCTACGAGCAGTACTTC
>-|TRBV6-5|-|TRBJ1-5
CASSYPRGGIQPQHF
TGTGCCAGCAGTTACCCACGAGGAGGTATTCAGCCCCAGCATTTT
>TRBD1|TRBV2|-|TRBJ2-7
CASREQGAYRDEQYF
TGTGCCAGCAGGGAACAGGGGGCCTACCGAGACGAGCAGTACTTC
>-|TRBV4-3|-|TRBJ2-5
CASSQDLEYQETQYF
TGCGCCAGCAGCCAAGACCTGGAGTACCAAGAGACCCAGTACTTC
>TRBD2|TRBV11-2|-|TRBJ2-7
CASSLDSRVAGNSYEQYF
TGTGCCAGCAGCTTAGACAGTAGGGTAGCGGGCAACTCCTACGAGCAGTACTTC
>TRBD2|TRBV29-1|-|TRBJ2-1
CSVAGLGFYNEQFF
TGCAGCGTTGCCGGACTAGGATTCTACAATGAGCAGTTCTTC
>-|TRBV28|-|TRBJ2-3
CASSFVLGRANTDTQYF
TGTGCCAGCAGTTTCGTTCTAGGGCGGGCCAACACAGATACGCAGTATTTT
>-|TRBV9|few|TRBJ1-1
CASSVGQATEAFF
TGTGCCAGCAGCGTAGGCCAGGCCACTGAAGCTTTCTTT
>-|TRBV7-3|-|TRBJ2-7
CASSLAPGMHEQYF
TGTGCCAGCAGCCTCGCACCGGGTATGCACGAGCAGTACTTC
>-|TRBV29-1|-|TRBJ1-1
CSVRGTEAFF
TGCAGCGTTAGGGGGACTGAAGCTTTCTTT
>TRBD2|TRBV18|-|TRBJ2-5
CASSPTPTGLAETQYF
TGTGCCAGCTCTCCTACTCCCACGGGACTAGCCGAGACCCAGTACTTC
>-|TRBV6-5|-|TRBJ2-7
CASRPQGLPTYEQYF
TGTGCCAGCAGACCACAGGGTCTCCCTACCTACGAGCAGTACTTC
>-|TRBV5-4|-|TRBJ1-1
CASSLDLRTLEAFF
TGTGCCAGCAGCTTGGACCTTCGGACTCTTGAAGCTTTCTTT
>TRBD1|TRBV7-6|-|TRBJ1-1
CASSLGQVKNTEAFF
TGTGCCAGCAGCCTCGGACAGGTGAAGAACACTGAAGCTTTCTTT
>TRBD1|TRBV7-2|-|TRBJ2-1
CASSFRTGVRHDEQFF
TGTGCCAGCAGCTTCAGGACAGGGGTCAGACACGATGAGCAGTTCTTC
>TRBD2|TRBV4-2|-|TRBJ2-7
CASSHGLAPSYEQYF
TGTGCCAGCAGCCATGGACTAGCTCCTTCCTACGAGCAGTACTTC
>TRBD2|TRBV27|-|TRBJ2-7
CASSSITSGGPSYEQYF
TGTGCCAGCAGTTCAATCACTAGCGGGGGTCCCTCCTACGAGCAGTACTTC
>-|TRBV30|-|TRBJ1-1
CAWIGSNTEAFF
TGTGCCTGGATAGGGTCGAACACTGAAGCTTTCTTT
>-|TRBV7-3|-|TRBJ1-1
CASSLKIGAGKAFF
TGTGCCAGCAGCTTAAAAATAGGGGCAGGGAAAGCTTTCTTT
>-|TRBV28|-|TRBJ2-4
CASSRFDSLGAAKNIQYF
TGTGCCAGCAGTCGTTTTGATTCCTTGGGGGCGGCCAAAAACATTCAGTACTTC
>-|TRBV7-9|-|TRBJ1-2
CASSSTVSYGYTF
TGTGCCAGCAGCTCGACAGTAAGCTATGGCTACACCTTC
>-|TRBV19|-|TRBJ2-7
CASSIQGPYEQYF
TGTGCCAGTAGTATTCAGGGCCCCTACGAGCAGTACTTC
>-|TRBV27|-|TRBJ2-7
CASSRADPYEQYF
TGTGCCAGCAGTAGAGCGGATCCCTACGAGCAGTACTTC
>-|TRBV15|-|TRBJ2-1
CATSRGGDEQFF
TGTGCCACCAGCAGAGGTGGAGATGAGCAGTTCTTC
>TRBD1|TRBV7-2|-|TRBJ2-7
CASSRAGTEAYGQYF
TGTGCCAGCAGCAGAGCCGGGACAGAAGCGTACGGGCAGTACTTC
>-|TRBV5-1|-|TRBJ2-1
CASSLERITYNEQFF
TGCGCCAGCAGCTTGGAACGTATTACCTACAATGAGCAGTTCTTC
>-|TRBV4-2|-|TRBJ2-3
CASSPSAGTDTQYF
TGTGCCAGCAGCCCGTCCGCAGGCACAGATACGCAGTATTTT
>TRBD1|TRBV29-1|once|TRBJ2-7
CSVARQGAEQYF
TGCAGCGTAGCCCGACAGGGAGCGGAGCAGTACTTC
>TRBD1|TRBV18|-|TRBJ1-4
CASSPPAGGGEKLFF
TGTGCCAGCTCACCACCGGCAGGGGGTGGTGAAAAACTGTTTTTT
>TRBD1|TRBV9|-|TRBJ2-3
CASSEGTGRTDTQYF
TGTGCCAGCAGCGAGGGGACAGGGAGGACAGATACGCAGTATTTT
>TRBD1|TRBV7-2|-|TRBJ1-4
CASSPTGTANEKLFF
TGTGCCAGCAGCCCGACCGGGACAGCTAATGAAAAACTGTTTTTT
>-|TRBV29-1|-|TRBJ2-3
CSVDTRLATDTQYF
TGCAGCGTGGACACTAGGCTAGCCACAGATACGCAGTATTTT
>-|TRBV27|-|TRBJ1-5
CASSLSWSNIAIETQHF
TGTGCCAGCAGTTTATCGTGGAGTAATATAGCAATTGAGACCCAGCATTTT
>TRBD1|TRBV2|-|TRBJ1-6
CASSVPRDRVLDSPLHF
TGTGCCAGCAGTGTGCCCCGGGACAGGGTACTGGATTCACCCCTCCACTTT
>TRBD1|TRBV6-1|once|TRBJ1-2
CASNPLDRLSGYTF
TGTGCCAGCAACCCACTGGACAGGTTAAGTGGCTACACCTTC
>-|TRBV6-5|-|TRBJ2-7
CASSYSIPGYEQYF
TGTGCCAGCAGTTACTCGATTCCTGGATACGAGCAGTACTTC
>TRBD1|TRBV5-6|once|TRBJ1-1
CASSFGTGINTEAFF
TGTGCCAGCAGCTTCGGGACAGGCATTAACACTGAAGCTTTCTTT
>-|TRBV7-3|-|TRBJ2-5
CASKTPIRVRRRVQETQYF
TGTGCCAGCAAAACCCCGATCAGGGTACGTAGAAGGGTCCAAGAGACCCAGTACTTC
>TRBD1|TRBV7-3|-|TRBJ2-3
CASSFGTGSTDTQYF
TGTGCCAGCAGCTTTGGGACAGGAAGCACAGATACGCAGTATTTT
>-|TRBV20-1|-|TRBJ2-3
CSARRTDTQYF
TGCAGTGCTAGACGCACAGATACGCAGTATTTT
>TRBD1|TRBV5-1|-|TRBJ1-2
CASSTSTGAYGYTF
TGCGCCAGCAGCACCTCGACAGGGGCCTATGGCTACACCTTC
>-|TRBV27|-|TRBJ2-7
CASSPLYRAVYEQYF
TGTGCCAGCAGTCCCCTTTACAGGGCAGTCTACGAGCAGTACTTC
>-|TRBV5-1|once|TRBJ2-7
CASSLNPRAQVLYEQYF
TGCGCCAGCAGCCTGAACCCCCGGGCCCAGGTCCTCTACGAGCAGTACTTC
>-|TRBV27|-|TRBJ2-2
CASSTGNLRTGELFF
TGTGCCAGCAGCACAGGTAACTTGAGAACCGGGGAGCTGTTTTTT